This is a list of T cell receptor beta chains from one sample in a study of blood T cells in healthy people across ages. Via MiXCR, TCRdb re-called the 5' RACE reads, giving one row per CDR3 protein. The sample lists over a million distinct CDR3 sequences, roughly 45% occurring once. The sequenced sample was blood. These receptors all come from a woman aged 55-70 years in good health. The CDR3 runs from the conserved cysteine through the conserved F or W. Fields, in order: J gene, clone size, D gene, V gene, CDR3 DNA, CDR3 protein. The D gene is left open where the match is weak. Only part of the rows carry a size: once, few, many, or a class if the clone is expanded.

j_gene: TRBJ2-7
abundance: few
d_gene: .
v_gene: TRBV15
CDR3nt: TGTGCCACCAGCAGAGAGGCAACCGGCTACGAGCAGTACTTC
CDR3aa: CATSREATGYEQYF

j_gene: TRBJ2-2
abundance: .
d_gene: .
v_gene: TRBV4-1
CDR3nt: TGCGCCAGCAGCCAGATGGCCGCAGGGGGGGACACCGGGGAGCTGTTTTTT
CDR3aa: CASSQMAAGGDTGELFF

j_gene: TRBJ2-7
abundance: few
d_gene: .
v_gene: TRBV20-1
CDR3nt: TGCAGTGCTAGGCGCTTGACACCGCGCGCGCCCCAGTACTTC
CDR3aa: CSARRLTPRAPQYF

j_gene: TRBJ1-2
abundance: .
d_gene: .
v_gene: TRBV20-1
CDR3nt: TGCAGTGCTAATAAGTGGGGTGGGGCGCTTGGCTACACCTTC
CDR3aa: CSANKWGGALGYTF

j_gene: TRBJ2-1
abundance: few
d_gene: .
v_gene: TRBV7-9
CDR3nt: TGTGCCAGCAGCTCGGGGCGCCTGCAGTTCTTC
CDR3aa: CASSSGRLQFF

j_gene: TRBJ2-7
abundance: .
d_gene: TRBD2
v_gene: TRBV27
CDR3nt: TGTGCCAGCAGTGTCTCTAGCGGGAGGCCCTCCTACGAGCAGTACTTC
CDR3aa: CASSVSSGRPSYEQYF

j_gene: TRBJ2-3
abundance: .
d_gene: TRBD2
v_gene: TRBV7-2
CDR3nt: TGTGCCAGCAGAAGATCTAGCGGGATCACGGCAGATACGCAGTATTTT
CDR3aa: CASRRSSGITADTQYF

j_gene: TRBJ2-7
abundance: .
d_gene: .
v_gene: TRBV6-1
CDR3nt: TGTGCCAGCAGAGAACAGGGTTCGCGTAACTACGAGCAGTACTTC
CDR3aa: CASREQGSRNYEQYF

j_gene: TRBJ2-1
abundance: .
d_gene: TRBD2
v_gene: TRBV27
CDR3nt: TGTGCCAGCAGTTTATTGGGGGAGGGAGGTGAGCAGTTCTTC
CDR3aa: CASSLLGEGGEQFF

j_gene: TRBJ2-5
abundance: .
d_gene: .
v_gene: TRBV27
CDR3nt: TGTGCCAGCAGTACAAACCAGGGGAGGTGGGAGACCCAGTACTTC
CDR3aa: CASSTNQGRWETQYF

j_gene: TRBJ1-1
abundance: .
d_gene: .
v_gene: TRBV20-1
CDR3nt: TGCAGTGCTCAAAGGCCGGGTAGGCCAAGGAACACTGAAGCTTTCTTT
CDR3aa: CSAQRPGRPRNTEAFF

j_gene: TRBJ1-5
abundance: .
d_gene: .
v_gene: TRBV6-1
CDR3nt: TGTGCCAGCAGGACAGGAGACCATCAGCCCCAGCATTTT
CDR3aa: CASRTGDHQPQHF

j_gene: TRBJ2-6
abundance: many
d_gene: TRBD2
v_gene: TRBV27
CDR3nt: TGTGCCAGCAGTTCCCTAGCGGGGATCTCTGGGGCCAACGTCCTGACTTTC
CDR3aa: CASSSLAGISGANVLTF

j_gene: TRBJ1-5
abundance: .
d_gene: .
v_gene: TRBV12-3/TRBV12-4
CDR3nt: TGTGCCAGCAGTTTAGCTGAGGGCTTACATCAGCCCCAGCATTTT
CDR3aa: CASSLAEGLHQPQHF

j_gene: TRBJ2-5
abundance: few
d_gene: .
v_gene: TRBV20-1
CDR3nt: TGCAGTGCTCCTACAGGAATAGGAGGGACCCAGTACTTC
CDR3aa: CSAPTGIGGTQYF

j_gene: TRBJ2-5
abundance: many
d_gene: .
v_gene: TRBV29-1
CDR3nt: TGCAGCGTTGAATTTCCTCATGTAGTCGGGACCCAGTACTTC
CDR3aa: CSVEFPHVVGTQYF

j_gene: TRBJ2-1
abundance: few
d_gene: TRBD2
v_gene: TRBV28
CDR3nt: TGTGCCAGCACTCCCTTGGGGACTACCTCGTACAATGAGCAGTTCTTC
CDR3aa: CASTPLGTTSYNEQFF

j_gene: TRBJ2-1
abundance: few
d_gene: .
v_gene: TRBV24-1
CDR3nt: TGTGCCACCAGTGAAGCGACCGGGGGCTCCTACAATGAGCAGTTCTTC
CDR3aa: CATSEATGGSYNEQFF

j_gene: TRBJ1-6
abundance: .
d_gene: TRBD1
v_gene: TRBV14
CDR3nt: TGTGCCAGCAGCCACCTAACCCGACAGGGGAGGAATTCACCCCTCCACTTT
CDR3aa: CASSHLTRQGRNSPLHF

j_gene: TRBJ2-7
abundance: once
d_gene: TRBD2
v_gene: TRBV7-8
CDR3nt: TGTGCCAGCCGCGGCGGGGTAGCGGGAGGGCCTTCTCGCAATGAGCAGTACTTC
CDR3aa: CASRGGVAGGPSRNEQYF

j_gene: TRBJ2-7
abundance: few
d_gene: .
v_gene: TRBV24-1
CDR3nt: TGTGCCACCAGTGATTCCCGAGGGTACGAGCAGTACTTC
CDR3aa: CATSDSRGYEQYF

j_gene: TRBJ2-5
abundance: .
d_gene: .
v_gene: TRBV15
CDR3nt: TGTGCCACCAGACAAGGGGTGTTGGAGACCCAGTACTTC
CDR3aa: CATRQGVLETQYF

j_gene: TRBJ2-1
abundance: few
d_gene: TRBD2
v_gene: TRBV3-1
CDR3nt: TGTGCCAGCAGTCAACATACTAGCGGGAGAAGAAACAATGAGCAGTTCTTC
CDR3aa: CASSQHTSGRRNNEQFF

j_gene: TRBJ2-5
abundance: few
d_gene: TRBD1
v_gene: TRBV29-1
CDR3nt: TGCAGCGTTGAAGTAACAGGGGGCGAGGGGGAGACCCAGTACTTC
CDR3aa: CSVEVTGGEGETQYF

j_gene: TRBJ2-7
abundance: few
d_gene: TRBD2
v_gene: TRBV27
CDR3nt: TGTGCCAGCAGTTCCCCCGGACTAGCGGGGGGCGAGCAGTACTTC
CDR3aa: CASSSPGLAGGEQYF

j_gene: TRBJ2-7
abundance: few
d_gene: TRBD2
v_gene: TRBV2
CDR3nt: TGTGCCAGTCAGCCCGGGACTAGCGGCACCTACGAGCAGTACTTC
CDR3aa: CASQPGTSGTYEQYF

j_gene: TRBJ2-1
abundance: few
d_gene: TRBD1
v_gene: TRBV6-1
CDR3nt: TGTGCCAGCAGTCAGGGGGCCGGTGAGCAGTTCTTC
CDR3aa: CASSQGAGEQFF

j_gene: TRBJ2-5
abundance: few
d_gene: .
v_gene: TRBV27
CDR3nt: TGTGCCAGCAGTTTAATAACGGAGACCCAGTACTTC
CDR3aa: CASSLITETQYF

j_gene: TRBJ2-4
abundance: few
d_gene: TRBD2
v_gene: TRBV5-6
CDR3nt: TGTGCCAGCAGCTTGAGGACTAGCGGGTTTAGGGACATTCAGTACTTC
CDR3aa: CASSLRTSGFRDIQYF

j_gene: TRBJ1-1
abundance: .
d_gene: .
v_gene: TRBV2
CDR3nt: TGTGCCAGCAGTAGAGGGAACCGGAACACTGAAGCTTTCTTT
CDR3aa: CASSRGNRNTEAFF

j_gene: TRBJ2-5
abundance: many
d_gene: TRBD1
v_gene: TRBV12-3/TRBV12-4
CDR3nt: TGTGCCAGCAGTTTGGGACAGATAGAGACCCAGTACTTC
CDR3aa: CASSLGQIETQYF

j_gene: TRBJ2-1
abundance: few
d_gene: .
v_gene: TRBV27
CDR3nt: TGTGCCAGCAGCAGGGTCCGGGGTGAGCAGTTCTTC
CDR3aa: CASSRVRGEQFF

j_gene: TRBJ2-3
abundance: .
d_gene: .
v_gene: TRBV6-1
CDR3nt: TGTGCCAGCAGTACCGGATTCACAGATACGCAGTATTTT
CDR3aa: CASSTGFTDTQYF

j_gene: TRBJ2-5
abundance: .
d_gene: TRBD2
v_gene: TRBV3-1
CDR3nt: TGTGCCAGCAGCTCAGATGGTCGGGAGGGGACCCAGTACTTC
CDR3aa: CASSSDGREGTQYF

j_gene: TRBJ2-1
abundance: .
d_gene: TRBD2
v_gene: TRBV12-5
CDR3nt: TGTGCTAGTTGCCGGCGGGAGCAGCAGTTCTTC
CDR3aa: CASCRREQQFF

j_gene: TRBJ2-6
abundance: .
d_gene: .
v_gene: TRBV5-1
CDR3nt: TGCGCCAGCAGCTCGGGAGGCGGACAGACTAACTCTGGGGCCAACGTCCTGACTTTC
CDR3aa: CASSSGGGQTNSGANVLTF

j_gene: TRBJ1-5
abundance: .
d_gene: .
v_gene: TRBV7-7
CDR3nt: TGTGCCAGCAGCGATGTATTGGGCAATCAGCCCCAGCATTTT
CDR3aa: CASSDVLGNQPQHF

j_gene: TRBJ2-7
abundance: .
d_gene: .
v_gene: TRBV3-1
CDR3nt: TGTGCCAGCAGCCAAGAACGTCGGACGTCCTACGAGCAGTACTTC
CDR3aa: CASSQERRTSYEQYF

j_gene: TRBJ2-5
abundance: .
d_gene: .
v_gene: TRBV13
CDR3nt: TGTGCCAGCGGCAAAACGGGGGAGACCCAGTACTTC
CDR3aa: CASGKTGETQYF

j_gene: TRBJ2-7
abundance: few
d_gene: TRBD2
v_gene: TRBV2
CDR3nt: TGTGCCAGCAGTGGACTAGCGCGGTACGAGCAGTACTTC
CDR3aa: CASSGLARYEQYF

j_gene: TRBJ2-3
abundance: .
d_gene: .
v_gene: TRBV2
CDR3nt: TGTGCCAGCAGTGACGAAGACACTAGCACAGATACGCAGTATTTT
CDR3aa: CASSDEDTSTDTQYF

j_gene: TRBJ2-5
abundance: .
d_gene: .
v_gene: TRBV3-1
CDR3nt: TGTGCCAGCAGCCAAGCGGGGGAAGCGCAGTACTTC
CDR3aa: CASSQAGEAQYF

j_gene: TRBJ2-7
abundance: few
d_gene: TRBD2
v_gene: TRBV18
CDR3nt: TGTGCCAGCTCACCGGCTAGCGGAGACTACGAGCAGTACTTC
CDR3aa: CASSPASGDYEQYF

j_gene: TRBJ1-2
abundance: few
d_gene: .
v_gene: TRBV29-1
CDR3nt: TGCAGCGTTGATCCTCTGGACAGCTATGGCTACACCTTC
CDR3aa: CSVDPLDSYGYTF

j_gene: TRBJ2-4
abundance: .
d_gene: TRBD1
v_gene: TRBV4-1
CDR3nt: TGCGCCAGCAGCCAAGAGGCAGGGGGCGCGAAGAAGCAGTACTTC
CDR3aa: CASSQEAGGAKKQYF

j_gene: TRBJ2-3
abundance: .
d_gene: TRBD2
v_gene: TRBV6-1
CDR3nt: TGTGCCAGCAGTGAAGCCTCCGGGGCGGGAGGTTTTAAGTATTTT
CDR3aa: CASSEASGAGGFKYF

j_gene: TRBJ2-7
abundance: .
d_gene: .
v_gene: TRBV28
CDR3nt: TGTGCCAGCAGTTTACAGGGGCTAACCTACGAGCAGTACTTC
CDR3aa: CASSLQGLTYEQYF

j_gene: TRBJ1-5
abundance: few
d_gene: .
v_gene: TRBV20-1
CDR3nt: TGCAGTGCTAGAGGACAGATCCTCGGGGCCCAGCATTTT
CDR3aa: CSARGQILGAQHF